Listed below are T cell receptor beta chains from one sample, sequenced in a study of neoadjuvant nivolumab and ipilimumab in lung cancer. The table came from immunoSEQ multiplex PCR; TCRdb's copy has only in-frame clones and leaves some out. The sample consists of fewer than 40,000 clones, roughly 89% of them appearing once. Material: peripheral blood, obtained before neoadjuvant nivolumab, alone or with ipilimumab. These receptors were taken from an adult with non-small cell lung cancer. Each CDR3 is given with its conserved first and last residue. The D gene is left open where the match is weak. The listing skips clone size in some rows; elsewhere it reads once, few, many or a size class.

>-|TRBJ2-1|TRBV11-3|16|TRBD1
CASSGRQGSSHNEQFF
TGTGCCAGCAGCGGGCGACAGGGATCTTCTCACAATGAGCAGTTCTTC
>-|TRBJ2-3|TRBV9|12|-
CASSASPDTQYF
TGTGCCAGCAGCGCGTCTCCAGATACGCAGTATTTT
>-|TRBJ1-2|TRBV20-1|11|-
CSAANQGGYTF
TGCAGTGCTGCCAACCAGGGTGGCTACACCTTC
>few|TRBJ1-5|TRBV20-1|11|-
CSASPGKPQHF
TGCAGTGCTAGCCCGGGGAAGCCCCAGCATTTT
>-|TRBJ2-7|TRBV7-2|15|-
CASSLASHRWGEQYF
TGTGCCAGCAGCTTAGCGAGTCACAGGTGGGGCGAGCAGTACTTC
>-|TRBJ1-4|TRBV9|14|-
CASSGTATNEKLFF
TGTGCCAGCAGCGGGACAGCAACTAATGAAAAACTGTTTTTT
>few|TRBJ2-1|TRBV20-1|11|-
CSAMGSYEQFF
TGCAGTGCTATGGGTAGCTATGAGCAGTTCTTC
>few|TRBJ1-1|TRBV5-1|15|TRBD1
CASSRPGTGAEEAFF
TGCGCCAGCAGTCGTCCCGGGACAGGAGCGGAAGAAGCTTTCTTT
>-|TRBJ2-1|TRBV5-6|16|-
CASSLWGAVGYNEQFF
TGTGCCAGCAGCTTGTGGGGGGCAGTTGGTTACAATGAGCAGTTCTTC
>-|TRBJ1-1|TRBV6-5|13|-
CASSYPGSAEAFF
TGTGCCAGCAGTTATCCGGGGTCTGCTGAAGCTTTCTTT
>once|TRBJ1-2|TRBV18|16|-
CASLPSKEGVGYGYTF
TGTGCCAGCTTACCAAGCAAAGAGGGGGTTGGCTATGGCTACACCTTC
>-|TRBJ2-5|TRBV19|13|-
CASSISVQETQYF
TGTGCCAGTAGTATTAGCGTGCAAGAGACCCAGTACTTC
>-|TRBJ1-1|TRBV2|14|-
CASSERFLNTEAFF
TGTGCCAGCAGTGAACGCTTTCTTAACACTGAAGCTTTCTTT